This section outlines one T cell receptor (beta chain) sequence together with its context. Sequencing used immunoSEQ multiplex PCR; TCRdb keeps in-frame clones, though not all of them. The data contain fewer than 300,000 clones, more than 75% of them singletons. CDR3 length: 16 residues. V dropped 4 bases and J dropped 5 bases, with 17 bases sitting between them. CDR1 and CDR2 (germline): SEHNR, FQNEAQ (reference sequence). The data derive from a study of blood T cell repertoires in COVID-19. Background on the study: Samples taken during acute and convalescent COVID-19 were collected in the United States, Italy and Spain. Sample material is recorded as cDNA or gDNA derived from T cells, B-cell-depleted T cells, or PBMCs.

Donors were grouped by their self-reported clinical history. Two negative PCRs, clearance, or symptom resolution were required of recovered Cohort 3 donors. The genes are TRBV7-9 and TRBJ1-4, with no clear D. The sequenced material came from PBMCs or T cells enriched from blood (not recorded which). The TCR originated in a man in his late teens or twenties who had recovered from COVID-19. The CDR3 DNA sequence: TGTGCCAGCAGCTCCTCGAAAGAGGTCGGGAATGAAAAACTGTTTTTT. Its translation: CASSSSKEVGNEKLFF.